This T cell receptor (beta chain) comes out of a study of blood T cell repertoires in COVID-19. Whole-study context: Sample material is recorded as cDNA or gDNA derived from T cells, B-cell-depleted T cells, or PBMCs.

Only in-frame clones appear in the TCRdb table, and some are missing; sequencing was by immunoSEQ multiplex PCR. The sample has fewer than 400,000 clones; roughly nine tenths are singletons. This clone has just a few counts. Participants' reported clinical history set cohort assignment. V gave up 0 bases and J gave up 1 base, with 6 bases separating them. There are 15 residues in the CDR3. CDR1 is LNHNV, CDR2 YYDKDF, per germline (reference sequence). The sequence was collected from a woman aged 25-40 years who had been exposed to COVID-19. J is TRBJ1-4 and V is TRBV15; D ambiguous. Specimen: PBMCs or T cells enriched from blood (not recorded which). The CDR3 DNA sequence: TGTGCCACCAGCAGAGACGGAGGAACTAATGAAAAACTGTTTTTT. Translating gives CATSRDGGTNEKLFF.